The T cell receptor beta chain under discussion was sequenced for a study of blood T cell repertoires in COVID-19. Whole-study context: Sites in the United States, Italy and Spain provided acute and convalescent COVID-19 samples. Sample material is recorded as cDNA or gDNA derived from T cells, B-cell-depleted T cells, or PBMCs.

In the authors' methods: Researchers report that nucleated cell counts were estimated from reference gene primer amplification. Data came from immunoSEQ multiplex PCR; TCRdb stores just in-frame clones and leaves some out. D and trimming were read from the DNA, whereas the V and J calls and clone size are those reported in that table. The sample shows about 70,000 clones, 86% of them seen only once. Sequencing was carried out using peripheral blood. The origin of this receptor is a human donor in a cohort sampled during active COVID-19.

CDR3 protein: CASSPQGAGQPQHF. The CDR3, as DNA: TGCGCCAGCAGCCCGCAGGGGGCGGGTCAGCCCCAGCATTTT. V is TRBV5-1 and J is TRBJ1-5, with 8 bases aligning to TRBD1. The V and J ends lost 4 bases and 6 bases, in that order; junction bases with no gene match: 6. This CDR3 spans 14 amino acids. Germline-derived CDR1 and CDR2 are SGHRS and YFSETQ.